The TCR beta chain described here comes from a study of neoadjuvant anti-PD-1 for oral cavity cancer. Turning to the study itself: Around day 43, patients without progression received a fourth nivolumab dose before surgery.

This clone was counted a few times. Some clones are missing from TCRdb's copy, which holds only in-frame ones; the method was immunoSEQ multiplex PCR. The sample contains about 16,000 clones, approximately 64% of which appear only once. The length of the CDR3 is 15 residues. From germline, CDR1 is SGDLS and CDR2 YYNGEE. The junction had 7 bases not matched to a gene; V was cut back by 3 bases and J by 5 bases. The TCR was taken from a person between 40 and 79 years old with oral cavity squamous cell carcinoma. The material was PBMCs, obtained before nivolumab (anti-PD-1) treatment. J is TRBJ2-2 and V is TRBV9, with TRBD2 matching 7 bases. CDR3 residues: CASSDVSGTTGELFF. In nucleotides, the CDR3 is TGTGCCAGCAGCGACGTAAGCGGGACGACCGGGGAGCTGTTTTTT.